This T cell receptor beta chain came from a study of T cell clones after liver transplantation. Clones were read by immunoSEQ multiplex PCR, and TCRdb kept only the in-frame ones, dropping some. This sample yields tens of thousands of clones, of which approximately 63% are seen a single time; over 2.5% belongs to the top ten. Here the sequenced sample was CD4+ T cells from blood, taken at the approximately 16-month timepoint. The receptor was isolated from a human patient who received a liver transplant. Part of the T cell pool may stem from the graft donor.

Here the CDR3 reads CASRGTGGRQPQHF. The CDR3 DNA is TGTGCCAGCAGAGGGACAGGGGGGCGTCAGCCCCAGCATTTT. This rearrangement joins TRBV28 to TRBJ1-5; 11 nucleotides line up with TRBD1. CDR1 is MDHEN, CDR2 SYDVKM, per germline. This CDR3 comprises 14 residues. The ends lost 6 bases at V and 6 bases at J; junction bases unmatched: 4.